This entry describes one T cell receptor (beta chain). What it recognizes is unknown. The data derive from a study of graft-versus-host responses after intestinal transplantation. In the study overall: All recipients were transplanted with multivisceral, liver-intestinal, or isolated intestinal grafts.

V gave up 3 bases and J gave up 3 bases; unmatched junction bases: 6. The CDR3 extends over 15 amino acids. Per germline, CDR1 SGHRS and CDR2 YFSETQ. Data came from immunoSEQ multiplex PCR; TCRdb stores just in-frame clones and leaves some out. The sample includes almost 85,000 clones, 91% of them seen just once. This clonotype was sampled from a human donor who received an intestinal transplant. Specimen: unstimulated CD4+ T cells sorted from spleen or lymph node cells, collected before intestinal transplant. V usage is TRBV5-1 and J usage is TRBJ2-1; 7 nucleotides agree with TRBD1. The CDR3 DNA reads TGCGCCAGCAGCTGGACAGGAGACCTCTACAATGAGCAGTTCTTC. Protein sequence: CASSWTGDLYNEQFF.